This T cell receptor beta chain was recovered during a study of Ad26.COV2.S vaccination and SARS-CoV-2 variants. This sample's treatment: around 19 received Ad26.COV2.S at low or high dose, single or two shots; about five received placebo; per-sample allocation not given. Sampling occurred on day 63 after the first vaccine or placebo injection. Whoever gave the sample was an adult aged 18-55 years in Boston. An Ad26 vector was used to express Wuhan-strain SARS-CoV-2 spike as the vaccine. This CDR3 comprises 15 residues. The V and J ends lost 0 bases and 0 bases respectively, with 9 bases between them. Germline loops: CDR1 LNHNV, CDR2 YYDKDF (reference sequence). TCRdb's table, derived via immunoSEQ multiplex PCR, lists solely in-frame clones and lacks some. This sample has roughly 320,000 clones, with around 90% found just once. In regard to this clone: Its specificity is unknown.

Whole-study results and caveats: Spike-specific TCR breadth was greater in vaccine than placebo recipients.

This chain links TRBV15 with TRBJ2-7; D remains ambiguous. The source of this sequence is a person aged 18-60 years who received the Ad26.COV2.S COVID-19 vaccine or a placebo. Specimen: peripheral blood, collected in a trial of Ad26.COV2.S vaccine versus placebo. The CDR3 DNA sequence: TGTGCCACCAGCAGAGATCGATTCGGCTCCTACGAGCAGTACTTC. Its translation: CATSRDRFGSYEQYF. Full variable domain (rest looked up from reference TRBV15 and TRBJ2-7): DAMVIQNPRYQVTQFGKPVTLSCSQTLNHNVMYWYQQKSSQAPKLLFHYYDKDFNNEADTPDNFQSRRPNTSFCFLDIRSPGLGDTAMYLCATSRDRFGSYEQYFGPGTRLTVT.